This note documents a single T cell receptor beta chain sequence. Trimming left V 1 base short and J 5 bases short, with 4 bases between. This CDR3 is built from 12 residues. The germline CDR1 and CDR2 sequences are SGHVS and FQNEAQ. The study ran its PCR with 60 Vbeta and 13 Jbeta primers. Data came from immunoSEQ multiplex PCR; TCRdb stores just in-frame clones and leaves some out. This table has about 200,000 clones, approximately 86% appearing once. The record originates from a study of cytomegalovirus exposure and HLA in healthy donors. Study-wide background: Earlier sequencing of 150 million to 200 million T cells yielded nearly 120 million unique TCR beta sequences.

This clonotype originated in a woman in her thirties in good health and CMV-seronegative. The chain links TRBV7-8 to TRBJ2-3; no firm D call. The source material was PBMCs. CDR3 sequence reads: CASSLDRDTQYF. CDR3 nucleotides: TGTGCCAGCAGCTTAGACAGAGATACGCAGTATTTT. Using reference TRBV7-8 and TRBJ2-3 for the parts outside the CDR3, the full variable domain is GAGVSQSPRYKVAKRGQDVALRCDPISGHVSLFWYQQALGQGPEFLTYFQNEAQLDKSGLPSDRFFAERPEGSVSTLKIQRTQQEDSAVYLCASSLDRDTQYFGPGTRLTVL.